This T cell receptor beta chain was captured in a study of cytomegalovirus exposure and HLA in healthy donors. With 60 Vbeta and 13 Jbeta primers, the PCR was carried out. Per the authors' pipeline: Roughly 11 million shared chains were among the approximately 76 million unique TCR beta chains that a later analysis counted. Produced via immunoSEQ multiplex PCR; TCRdb's table is partial and in-frame only. V and J calls and clone size are as listed in that table; D and trimming were resolved from the DNA. In the table there are more than 200,000 clones, around 80% of which are singletons. Study-level points and caveats: Across donors, sequencing depth was assumed by presence/absence analyses to be roughly uniform. In an earlier analysis, about 87% or about 30%: the productive usage of most TCR beta V segments. Later analysis found that TCR beta chains associated with HLA were more clonally expanded than other, equally common chains.

Trimming took 7 bases from V and 6 from J; bases not matched to a gene: 3. Looked up from germline, CDR1 is LNHDA and CDR2 is SQIVND (reference sequence). The CDR3 totals 15 residues. This clone was seen only a few times. Antigen unknown. The chain is built from TRBV19 and TRBJ2-2; 15 bases are shared with TRBD2. This TCR was sampled from a man between 35 and 55 years old in good health and CMV-seronegative. What was sequenced was PBMCs. CDR3 sequence (DNA): TGTGCCAGTACCAGGACTAGCGGGGGGGCCGGGGAGCTGTTTTTT. Residues: CASTRTSGGAGELFF.